The 6 T cell receptor beta chains below were found in one sample sequenced in a study of cytomegalovirus exposure and HLA in healthy donors. This table comes from immunoSEQ multiplex PCR, and its TCRdb copy is limited to in-frame clones, with some not included. Of 180,000 or so clones in the sample, 65% to 90% were seen once. Material: PBMCs. All receptors derive from a woman in her 30s in good health and CMV-seropositive.

This chain links TRBV6-5 with TRBJ2-1; D gene ambiguous. The germline V and J ends were trimmed by 2 bases and 6 bases, with 2 bases remaining between them. Germline V gives CDR1 MNHEY, CDR2 SVGAGI. The CDR3 has 11 amino acids. The DNA of the CDR3 is TGTGCCAGCAGTTACCTCAATGAGCAGTTCTTC. This translates into CASSYLNEQFF.

CDR3 loop: CASSRGYMNTEAFF. The CDR3 DNA reads as TGTGCCAGCAGTAGGGGCTACATGAACACTGAAGCTTTCTTT. This chain joins TRBV6-5 and TRBJ1-1, with a weak D call TRBD1 (5 bases). The germline V gene has CDR1 MNHEY and CDR2 SVGAGI. V lost 5 bases, J lost 0 bases, and 10 bases lay in between. The CDR3 has 14 residues.

CDR3 loop: CSVDLAGGRDTQYF. The CDR3 DNA is TGCAGCGTTGATCTGGCGGGAGGTCGGGATACGCAGTATTTT. J is TRBJ2-3 and V is TRBV29-1; TRBD2 agrees at 8 bases. Germline assignment: CDR1 SQVTM and CDR2 ANQGSEA. Trimming removed 3 bases from V and 6 bases from J; junction bases left unmatched: 8. This CDR3 contains 14 residues.

The chain employs TRBV6-1 and TRBJ2-7; a possible D gene is TRBD2 (6 bases). This CDR3 contains 13 residues. The V gene lost 7 bases and the J gene lost 6 bases, with 16 bases spanning the gap. Germline CDR1 MNHNS, CDR2 SASEGT. The CDR3 spells CASTGGVAVEQYF. CDR3 bases: TGTGCCAGCACCGGCGGGGTGGCGGTCGAGCAGTACTTC.

DNA of the CDR3: TGTGCCTTAGCGGGGAACACCGGGGAGCTGTTTTTT. Protein: CALAGNTGELFF. The chain links TRBV6-1 to TRBJ2-2, with TRBD2 identical over 7 bases. This CDR3 comprises 12 residues. J lost 1 base, V lost 11 bases, and 1 base had no gene match. The germline V gene encodes CDR1 MNHNS and CDR2 SASEGT.

The V and J genes are TRBV27 and TRBJ2-3; D may be TRBD2 (6 bases). Trimming pared 3 bases from V and 2 bases from J, leaving 9 bases between. CDR3 length: 14 residues. CDR1 and CDR2 (germline): MNHEY, SMNVEV (reference sequence). Here the CDR3 reads CASSFSLATDTQYF. The CDR3, as DNA: TGTGCCAGCAGTTTTTCACTAGCCACAGATACGCAGTATTTT.